This TCR beta chain appears in the sequencing data of a study of blood T cell repertoires in COVID-19. Background on the study: Sites across the United States, Italy and Spain contributed samples from acute and convalescent COVID-19. T cells, B-cell-depleted T cells, or PBMCs provided the cDNA or gDNA that served as material.

Per the study methods: Amplification of reference gene primers provided the estimated nucleated cell counts. Sequenced by immunoSEQ multiplex PCR; TCRdb stores in-frame clones only, minus some. Clone size and the V and J calls come from that table; the DNA yielded D and trimming. This table holds 190,000 or so clones, 85% to 90% found once. The material sequenced was peripheral blood. This receptor was identified in a woman aged 70-85 years with acute or convalescent COVID-19.

The CDR3 DNA sequence: TGCGCCAGCAGCTTTGGTCAGGGGGCGAACACTGAAGCTTTCTTT. It yields the protein CASSFGQGANTEAFF. This rearrangement joins TRBV5-1 to TRBJ1-1; 8 nucleotides line up with TRBD1. This CDR3 region has 15 residues. In germline, CDR1 is SGHRS, CDR2 YFSETQ. Trimming took 2 bases from V and 1 from J; bases not matched to a gene: 4.